This T cell receptor beta chain was identified in a study of cytomegalovirus exposure and HLA in healthy donors. Study-level findings and limits: Later work showed greater clonal expansion in HLA-associated TCR beta chains than in equally common others. An analysis done earlier found most TCR beta V segments productive about 90% or about 30% of the time.

13 Jbeta primers and 60 Vbeta primers were used for the PCR. This table comes from immunoSEQ multiplex PCR, and its TCRdb copy is limited to in-frame clones, with some not included. The sample carries 95,000 to 150,000 clones, more than 60% recorded once. Germline-derived CDR1 and CDR2 are SEHNR and FQNEAQ (reference sequence). Losses at the gene ends were 4 bases for V and 7 bases for J; bases not matched to a gene: 10. This CDR3 is 15 amino acids long. This clone was seen a handful of times. Its target is unknown. Sequencing input: PBMCs. This sequence joins TRBV7-9 and TRBJ2-1; TRBD2 matches 7 bases. This TCR came from a middle-aged woman in good health and CMV-seronegative. CDR3 in DNA: TGTGCCAGCAGCTCGAGGGGAGCGGGGCTAAATGAGCAGTTCTTC. Its protein is CASSSRGAGLNEQFF. The full variable domain, with the rest looked up from reference TRBV7-9 and TRBJ2-1, is DTGVSQNPRHKITKRGQNVTFRCDPISEHNRLYWYRQTLGQGPEFLTYFQNEAQLEKSRLLSDRFSAERPKGSFSTLEIQRTEQGDSAMYLCASSSRGAGLNEQFFGPGTRLTVL.